This T cell receptor (beta chain) was sequenced in a study of T and B cells in COVID-19 patients. The study's findings and limits: CD4+, regulatory T cell, CD8+ and sorted SARS-CoV-2-responsive or tetramer+ T cells were not yet sequenced. There were some 2,300 TCR clusters exclusive to the recovered cohort, some 30 with low generation probability. Patients with COVID-19 reportedly showed strongly skewed T cell receptor beta variable and joining gene usage.

Remarks on this clonotype: What it recognizes is unknown.

TRB rearrangements were amplified by multiplex PCR with BIOMED2 TRB-A/B primers. TCRdb itself ran the multiplex PCR reads through MiXCR, one entry per CDR3 protein. The sample contains about 21,000 distinct CDR3 sequences, about 31% of which appear only once. The CDR3 runs to 14 residues. With 6 bases removed from V and 0 bases from J, the gap between germline ends came to 9 bases. TRB was amplified from around 250-500 ng of blood genomic DNA. The source material was blood. This clonotype was sampled from a human donor who had recovered from COVID-19. The rearrangement links TRBV12-3 or TRBV12-4 to TRBJ1-5, with D perhaps TRBD1 (5 bases). The CDR3 protein is CASSDSYSNQPQHF. The CDR3 coding sequence is TGTGCCAGCAGCGACAGTTATAGCAATCAGCCCCAGCATTTT.